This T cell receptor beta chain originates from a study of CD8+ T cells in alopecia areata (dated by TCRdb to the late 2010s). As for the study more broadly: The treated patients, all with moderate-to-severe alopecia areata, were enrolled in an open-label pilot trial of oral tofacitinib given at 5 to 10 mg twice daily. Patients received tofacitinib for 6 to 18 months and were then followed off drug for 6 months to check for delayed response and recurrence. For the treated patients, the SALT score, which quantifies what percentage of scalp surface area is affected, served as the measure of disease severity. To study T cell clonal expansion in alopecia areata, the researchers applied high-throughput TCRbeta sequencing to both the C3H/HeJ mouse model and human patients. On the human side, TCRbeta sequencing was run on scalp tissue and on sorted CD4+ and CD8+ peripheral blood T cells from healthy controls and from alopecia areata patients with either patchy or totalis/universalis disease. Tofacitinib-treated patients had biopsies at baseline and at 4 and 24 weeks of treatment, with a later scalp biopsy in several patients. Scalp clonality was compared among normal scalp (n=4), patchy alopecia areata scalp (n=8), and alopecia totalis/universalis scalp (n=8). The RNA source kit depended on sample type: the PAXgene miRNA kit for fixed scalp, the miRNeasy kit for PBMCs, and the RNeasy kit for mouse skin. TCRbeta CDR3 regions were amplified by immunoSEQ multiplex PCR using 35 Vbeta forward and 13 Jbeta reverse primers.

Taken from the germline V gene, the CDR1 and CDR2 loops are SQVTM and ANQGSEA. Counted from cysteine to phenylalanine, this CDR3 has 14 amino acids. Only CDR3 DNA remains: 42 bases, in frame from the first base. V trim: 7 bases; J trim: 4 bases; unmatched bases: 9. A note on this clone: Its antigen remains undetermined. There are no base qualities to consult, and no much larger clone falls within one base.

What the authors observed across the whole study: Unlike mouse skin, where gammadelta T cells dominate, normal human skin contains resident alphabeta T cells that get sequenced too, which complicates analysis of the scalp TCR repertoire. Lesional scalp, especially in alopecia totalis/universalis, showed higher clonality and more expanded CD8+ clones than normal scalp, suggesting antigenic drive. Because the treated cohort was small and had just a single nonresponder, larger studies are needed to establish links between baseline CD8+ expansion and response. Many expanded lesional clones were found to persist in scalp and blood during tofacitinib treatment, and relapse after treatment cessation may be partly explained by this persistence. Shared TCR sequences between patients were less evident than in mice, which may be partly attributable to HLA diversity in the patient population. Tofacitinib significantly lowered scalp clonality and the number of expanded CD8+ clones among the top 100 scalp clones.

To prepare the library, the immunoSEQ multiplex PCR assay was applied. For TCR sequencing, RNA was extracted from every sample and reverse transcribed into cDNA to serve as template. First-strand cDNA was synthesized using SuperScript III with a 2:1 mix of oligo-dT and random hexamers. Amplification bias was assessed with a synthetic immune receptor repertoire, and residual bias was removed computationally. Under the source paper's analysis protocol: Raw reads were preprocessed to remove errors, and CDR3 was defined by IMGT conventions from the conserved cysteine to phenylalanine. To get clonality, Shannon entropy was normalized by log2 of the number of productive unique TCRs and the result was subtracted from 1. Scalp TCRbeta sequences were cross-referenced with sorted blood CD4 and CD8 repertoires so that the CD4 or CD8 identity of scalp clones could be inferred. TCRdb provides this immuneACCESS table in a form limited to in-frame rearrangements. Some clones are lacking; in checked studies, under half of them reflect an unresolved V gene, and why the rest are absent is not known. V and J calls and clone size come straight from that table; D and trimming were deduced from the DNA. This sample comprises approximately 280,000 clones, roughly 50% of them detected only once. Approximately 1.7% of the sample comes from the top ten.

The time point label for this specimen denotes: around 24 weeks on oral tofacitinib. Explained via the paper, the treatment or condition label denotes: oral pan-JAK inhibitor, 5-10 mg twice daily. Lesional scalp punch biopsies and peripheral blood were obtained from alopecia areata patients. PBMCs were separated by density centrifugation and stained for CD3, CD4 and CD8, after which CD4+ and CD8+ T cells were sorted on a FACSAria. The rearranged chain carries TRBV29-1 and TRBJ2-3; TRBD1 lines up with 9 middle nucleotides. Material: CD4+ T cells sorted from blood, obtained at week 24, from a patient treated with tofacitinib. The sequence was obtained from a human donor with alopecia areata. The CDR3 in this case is CSAGTGRWPDTQYF. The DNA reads TGCAGCGCCGGGACAGGGAGATGGCCAGATACGCAGTATTTT.